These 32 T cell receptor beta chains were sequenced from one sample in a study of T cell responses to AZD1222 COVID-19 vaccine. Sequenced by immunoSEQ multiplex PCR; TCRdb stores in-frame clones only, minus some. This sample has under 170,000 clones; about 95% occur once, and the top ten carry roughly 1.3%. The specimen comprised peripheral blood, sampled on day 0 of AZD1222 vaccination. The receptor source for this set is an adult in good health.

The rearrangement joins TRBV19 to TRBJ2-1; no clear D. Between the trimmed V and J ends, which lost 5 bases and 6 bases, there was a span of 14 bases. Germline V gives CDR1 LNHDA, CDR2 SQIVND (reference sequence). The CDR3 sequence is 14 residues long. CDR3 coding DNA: TGTGCCAGTAGTTTTTTTGGGCAGTCCAATGAGCAGTTCTTC. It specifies CASSFFGQSNEQFF.

CDR3 protein: CASSLATINTEAFF. In nucleotides, the CDR3 is TGTGCCAGCAGTTTGGCTACTATTAACACTGAAGCTTTCTTT. The chain links TRBV28 to TRBJ1-1; no clear D gene. V was clipped by 3 bases and J by 2 bases, with 10 bases between them. Germline values: CDR1 MDHEN, CDR2 SYDVKM. The CDR3 has 14 residues. The variable domain in full, completed from reference TRBV28 and TRBJ1-1, reads DVKVTQSSRYLVKRTGEKVFLECVQDMDHENMFWYRQDPGLGLRLIYFSYDVKMKEKGDIPEGYSVSREKKERFSLILESASTNQTSMYLCASSLATINTEAFFGQGTRLTVV.

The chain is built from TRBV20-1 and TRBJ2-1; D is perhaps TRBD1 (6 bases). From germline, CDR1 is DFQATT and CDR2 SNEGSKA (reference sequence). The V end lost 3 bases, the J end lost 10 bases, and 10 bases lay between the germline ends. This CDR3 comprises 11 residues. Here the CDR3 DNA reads TGCAGTGCTAGGGGGGCCCGGGAGCAGTTCTTC. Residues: CSARGAREQFF.

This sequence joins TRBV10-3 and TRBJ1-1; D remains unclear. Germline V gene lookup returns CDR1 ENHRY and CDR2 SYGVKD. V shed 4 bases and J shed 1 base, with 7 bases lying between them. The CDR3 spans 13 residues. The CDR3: CAISALGNTEAFF. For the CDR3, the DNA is TGTGCCATCAGTGCTTTGGGGAACACTGAAGCTTTCTTT.

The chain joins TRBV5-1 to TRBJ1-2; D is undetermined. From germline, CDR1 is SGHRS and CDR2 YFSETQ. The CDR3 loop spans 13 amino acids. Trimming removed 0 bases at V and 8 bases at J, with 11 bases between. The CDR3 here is CASSLDYGWGYTF. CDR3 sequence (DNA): TGCGCCAGCAGCTTGGATTACGGGTGGGGCTACACCTTC.

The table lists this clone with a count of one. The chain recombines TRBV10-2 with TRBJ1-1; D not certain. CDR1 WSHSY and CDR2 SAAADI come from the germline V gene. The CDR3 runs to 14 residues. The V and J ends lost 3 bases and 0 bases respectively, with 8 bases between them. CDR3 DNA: TGCGCCAGCAGTGACCACCACATGAACACTGAAGCTTTCTTT. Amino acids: CASSDHHMNTEAFF.

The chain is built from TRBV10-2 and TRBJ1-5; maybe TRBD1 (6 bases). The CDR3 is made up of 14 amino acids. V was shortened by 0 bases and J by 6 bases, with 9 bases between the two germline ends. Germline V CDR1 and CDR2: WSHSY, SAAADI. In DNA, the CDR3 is TGCGCCAGCAGTGAGTCAGGGGGTGGTCAGCCCCAGCATTTT. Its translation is CASSESGGGQPQHF.

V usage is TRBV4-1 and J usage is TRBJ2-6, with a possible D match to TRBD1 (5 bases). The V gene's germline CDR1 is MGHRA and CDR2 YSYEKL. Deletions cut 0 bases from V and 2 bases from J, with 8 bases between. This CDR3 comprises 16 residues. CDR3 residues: CASSQDAGTGANVLTF. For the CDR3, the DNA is TGCGCCAGCAGCCAAGACGCAGGGACTGGGGCCAACGTCCTGACTTTC.

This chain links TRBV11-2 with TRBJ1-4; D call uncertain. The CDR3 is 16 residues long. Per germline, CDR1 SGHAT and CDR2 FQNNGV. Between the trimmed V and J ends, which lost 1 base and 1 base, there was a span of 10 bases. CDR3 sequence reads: CASSLVTQGTNEKLFF. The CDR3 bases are TGTGCCAGCAGCTTAGTAACTCAAGGAACTAATGAAAAACTGTTTTTT.

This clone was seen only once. The CDR3: CASSSTGGAYEQYV. CDR3 in DNA: TGTGCCAGCAGTTCCACAGGGGGGGCCTACGAGCAGTACGTC. The gene calls are TRBV27 and TRBJ2-7, with a possible D match to TRBD1 (8 bases). V was trimmed by 4 bases and J by 2 bases, leaving 12 bases between them. The germline gives CDR1 MNHEY, CDR2 SMNVEV (reference sequence). CDR3 length: 14 amino acids.

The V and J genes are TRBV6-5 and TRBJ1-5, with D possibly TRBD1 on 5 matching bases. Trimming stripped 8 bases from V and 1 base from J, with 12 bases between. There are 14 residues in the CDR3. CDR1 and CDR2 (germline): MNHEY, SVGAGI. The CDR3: CASRRGGSNQPQHF. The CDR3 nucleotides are TGTGCCAGCCGACGGGGGGGAAGCAATCAGCCCCAGCATTTT.

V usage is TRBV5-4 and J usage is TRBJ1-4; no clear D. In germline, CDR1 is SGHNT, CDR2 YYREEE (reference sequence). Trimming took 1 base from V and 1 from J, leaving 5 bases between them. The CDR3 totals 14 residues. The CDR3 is CASSLKGTNEKLFF. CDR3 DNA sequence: TGTGCCAGCAGCTTGAAGGGAACTAATGAAAAACTGTTTTTT.

CDR3 region: CASSTPGLAGGFANTGELFF. The DNA of the CDR3 is TGTGCCAGCAGCACCCCGGGACTAGCGGGAGGGTTCGCGAACACCGGGGAGCTGTTTTTT. This rearrangement joins TRBV11-3 to TRBJ2-2; the match to TRBD2 covers 16 bases. The CDR3 totals 20 residues. J lost 0 bases, V lost 5 bases, and 9 bases had no gene match. Germline V gene lookup returns CDR1 SGHNT and CDR2 YENEEA.

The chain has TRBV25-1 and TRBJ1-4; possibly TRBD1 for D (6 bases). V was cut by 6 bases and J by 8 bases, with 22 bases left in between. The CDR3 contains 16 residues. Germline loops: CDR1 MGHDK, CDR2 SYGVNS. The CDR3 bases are TGTGCCAGCAGCCCGGGACACCGAACGAGAGGAGAAAAACTGTTTTTT. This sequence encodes CASSPGHRTRGEKLFF. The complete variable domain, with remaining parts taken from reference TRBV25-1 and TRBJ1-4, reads EADIYQTPRYLVIGTGKKITLECSQTMGHDKMYWYQQDPGMELHLIHYSYGVNSTEKGDLSSESTVSRIRTEHFPLTLESARPSHTSQYLCASSPGHRTRGEKLFFGSGTQLSVL.

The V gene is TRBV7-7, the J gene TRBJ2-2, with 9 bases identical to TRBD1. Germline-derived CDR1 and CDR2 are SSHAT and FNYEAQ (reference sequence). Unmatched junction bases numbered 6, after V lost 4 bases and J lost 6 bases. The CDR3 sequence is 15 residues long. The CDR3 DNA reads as TGTGCCAGCAGCTCCTCAAACAGGGGGCCCGGGGAGCTGTTTTTT. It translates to CASSSSNRGPGELFF. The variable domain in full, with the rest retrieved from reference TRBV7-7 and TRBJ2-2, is GAGVSQSPRYKVTKRGQDVTLRCDPISSHATLYWYQQALGQGPEFLTYFNYEAQPDKSGLPSDRFSAERPEGSISTLTIQRTEQRDSAMYRCASSSSNRGPGELFFGEGSRLTVL.

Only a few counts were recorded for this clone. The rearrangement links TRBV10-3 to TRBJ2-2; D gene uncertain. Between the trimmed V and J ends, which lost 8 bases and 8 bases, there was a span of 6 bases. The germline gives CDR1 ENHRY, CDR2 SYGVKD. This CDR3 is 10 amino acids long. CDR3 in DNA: TGTGCCATCGGCTCTGGGGAGCTGTTTTTT. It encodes CAIGSGELFF.

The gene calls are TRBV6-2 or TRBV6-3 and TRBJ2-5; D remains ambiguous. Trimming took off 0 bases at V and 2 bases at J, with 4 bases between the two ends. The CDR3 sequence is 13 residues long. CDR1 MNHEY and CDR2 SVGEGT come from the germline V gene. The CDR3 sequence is CASSYSVQETQYF. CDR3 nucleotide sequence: TGTGCCAGCAGTTACTCAGTTCAAGAGACCCAGTACTTC.

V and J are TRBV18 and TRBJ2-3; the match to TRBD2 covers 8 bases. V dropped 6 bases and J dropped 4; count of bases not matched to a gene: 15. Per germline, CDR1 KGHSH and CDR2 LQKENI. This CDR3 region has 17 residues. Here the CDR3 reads CASSHPLGRARPDTQYF. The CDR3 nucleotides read TGTGCCAGCTCCCACCCCCTCGGGAGGGCACGCCCAGATACGCAGTATTTT.

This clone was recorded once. The DNA of the CDR3 is TGTGCCAGCAGTTACCCCCACTCCTACGAGCAGTACGTC. Protein product: CASSYPHSYEQYV. The chain recombines TRBV7-2 with TRBJ2-7; D is unresolved. The V end was cut by 6 bases, the J end by 0 bases, with 9 bases between. CDR1 is SGHTA, CDR2 FQGNSA, per germline. The CDR3 is 13 amino acids.

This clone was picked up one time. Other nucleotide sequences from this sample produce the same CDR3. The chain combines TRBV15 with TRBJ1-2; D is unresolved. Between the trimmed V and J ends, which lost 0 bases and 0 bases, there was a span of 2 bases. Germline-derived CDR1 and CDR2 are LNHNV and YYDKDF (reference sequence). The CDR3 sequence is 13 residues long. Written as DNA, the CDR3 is TGTGCCACCAGCAGAGACACTAACTATGGCTACACCTTC. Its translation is CATSRDTNYGYTF. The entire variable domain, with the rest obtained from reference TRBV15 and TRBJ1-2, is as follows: DAMVIQNPRYQVTQFGKPVTLSCSQTLNHNVMYWYQQKSSQAPKLLFHYYDKDFNNEADTPDNFQSRRPNTSFCFLDIRSPGLGDTAMYLCATSRDTNYGYTFGSGTRLTVV.

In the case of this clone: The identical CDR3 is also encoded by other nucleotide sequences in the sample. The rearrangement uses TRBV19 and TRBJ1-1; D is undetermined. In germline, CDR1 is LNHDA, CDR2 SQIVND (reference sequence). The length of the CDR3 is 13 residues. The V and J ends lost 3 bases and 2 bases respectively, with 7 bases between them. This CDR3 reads CASSIFGNTEAFF. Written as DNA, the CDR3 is TGTGCCAGTAGTATTTTCGGTAACACTGAAGCTTTCTTT.

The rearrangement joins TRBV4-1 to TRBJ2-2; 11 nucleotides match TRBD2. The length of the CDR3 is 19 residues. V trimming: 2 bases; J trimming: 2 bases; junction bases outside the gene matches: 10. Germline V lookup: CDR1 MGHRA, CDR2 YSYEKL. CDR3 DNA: TGCGCCAGCAGCCAAAGGTGGGCTAGCGGGGGGACTAACACCGGGGAGCTGTTTTTT. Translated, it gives CASSQRWASGGTNTGELFF.

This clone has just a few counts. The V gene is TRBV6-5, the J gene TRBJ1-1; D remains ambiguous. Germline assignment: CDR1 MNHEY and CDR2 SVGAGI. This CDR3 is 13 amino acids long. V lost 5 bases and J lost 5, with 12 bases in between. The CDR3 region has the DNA TGTGCCAGCAGTCCGTATCTGGCAACTGAAGCTTTCTTT. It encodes CASSPYLATEAFF.

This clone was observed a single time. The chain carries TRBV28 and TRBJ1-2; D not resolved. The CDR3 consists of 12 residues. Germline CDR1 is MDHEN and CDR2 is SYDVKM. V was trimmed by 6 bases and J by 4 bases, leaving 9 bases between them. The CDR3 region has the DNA TGTGCCAGCAGCAAGGTCACCTATGGCTACACCTTC. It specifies CASSKVTYGYTF.

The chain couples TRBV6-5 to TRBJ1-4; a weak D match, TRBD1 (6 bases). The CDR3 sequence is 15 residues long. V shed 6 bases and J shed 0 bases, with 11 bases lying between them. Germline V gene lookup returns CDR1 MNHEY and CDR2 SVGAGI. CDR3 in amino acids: CASRTSGATNEKLFF. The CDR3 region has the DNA TGTGCCAGCAGAACGTCAGGGGCAACTAATGAAAAACTGTTTTTT.

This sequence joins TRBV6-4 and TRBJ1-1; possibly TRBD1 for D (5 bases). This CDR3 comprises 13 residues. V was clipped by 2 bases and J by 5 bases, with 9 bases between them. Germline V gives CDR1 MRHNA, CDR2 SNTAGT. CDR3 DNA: TGTGCCAGCAGTGACGGGGACGGGACTGAAGCTTTCTTT. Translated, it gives CASSDGDGTEAFF.

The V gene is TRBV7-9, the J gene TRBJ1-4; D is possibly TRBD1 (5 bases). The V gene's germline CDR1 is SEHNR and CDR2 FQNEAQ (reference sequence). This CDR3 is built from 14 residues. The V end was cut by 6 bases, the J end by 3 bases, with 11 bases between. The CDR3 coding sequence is TGTGCCAGCAGTCGCAGACAGTCTAATGAAAAACTGTTTTTT. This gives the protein CASSRRQSNEKLFF. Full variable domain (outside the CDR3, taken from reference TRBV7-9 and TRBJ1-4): DTGVSQNPRHKITKRGQNVTFRCDPISEHNRLYWYRQTLGQGPEFLTYFQNEAQLEKSRLLSDRFSAERPKGSFSTLEIQRTEQGDSAMYLCASSRRQSNEKLFFGSGTQLSVL.

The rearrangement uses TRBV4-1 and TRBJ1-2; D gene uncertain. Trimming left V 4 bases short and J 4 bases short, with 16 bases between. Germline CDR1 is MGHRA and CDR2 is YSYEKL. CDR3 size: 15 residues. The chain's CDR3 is CASSPPPGRIYGYTF. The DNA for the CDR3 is TGCGCCAGCAGCCCCCCCCCGGGTAGAATCTATGGCTACACCTTC.

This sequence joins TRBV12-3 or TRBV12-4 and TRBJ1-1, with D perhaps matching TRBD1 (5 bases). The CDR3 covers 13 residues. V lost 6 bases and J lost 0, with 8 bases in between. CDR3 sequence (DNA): TGTGCCAGCAGGACGACAGTGAACACTGAAGCTTTCTTT. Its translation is CASRTTVNTEAFF.

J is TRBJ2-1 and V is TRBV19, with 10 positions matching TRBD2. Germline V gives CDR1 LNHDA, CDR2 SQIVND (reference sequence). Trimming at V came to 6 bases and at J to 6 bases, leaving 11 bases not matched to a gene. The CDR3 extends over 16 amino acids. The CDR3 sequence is CASSYPVGTSVNEQFF. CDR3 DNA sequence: TGTGCCAGTAGCTACCCCGTCGGGACTAGCGTCAATGAGCAGTTCTTC.

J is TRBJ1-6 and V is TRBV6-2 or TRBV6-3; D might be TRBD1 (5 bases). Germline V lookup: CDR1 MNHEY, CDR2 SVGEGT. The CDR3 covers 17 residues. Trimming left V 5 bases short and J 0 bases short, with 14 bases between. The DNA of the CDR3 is TGTGCCAGCAGTACACAGGACCTTAGCTCCTATAATTCACCCCTCCACTTT. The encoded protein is CASSTQDLSSYNSPLHF.

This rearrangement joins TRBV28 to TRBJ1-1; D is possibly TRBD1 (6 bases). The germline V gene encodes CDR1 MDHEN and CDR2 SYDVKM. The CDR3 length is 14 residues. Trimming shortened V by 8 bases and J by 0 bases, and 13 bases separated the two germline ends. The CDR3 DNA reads TGTGCCAGCTCGGACAGCCTTATGAACACTGAAGCTTTCTTT. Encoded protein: CASSDSLMNTEAFF.